The 19 T cell receptor beta chains reported below all come from one sample, sequenced in a study of cytomegalovirus exposure and HLA in healthy donors. PCR employed 60 Vbeta and 13 Jbeta primers. Clones were read by immunoSEQ multiplex PCR, and TCRdb kept only the in-frame ones, dropping some. The profile shows about 140,000 clones, about three quarters of them singletons. The sequenced material came from PBMCs. These receptor sequences come from a man aged 25-40 years in good health and CMV-seropositive.

This clone was detected only a few times. The V call is TRBV6-1, the J call TRBJ2-7, with 7 bases lining up with TRBD1. Unmatched junction bases numbered 8, after V lost 7 bases and J lost 2 bases. The CDR3 has 14 residues. Germline-derived CDR1 and CDR2 are MNHNS and SASEGT. The CDR3 bases are TGTGCCAGCACGAGTTCGGGACAGACCTACGAGCAGTACTTC. Its translation: CASTSSGQTYEQYF.

The chain recombines TRBV30 with TRBJ2-7, with 8 bases identical to TRBD2. Losses at the gene ends were 4 bases for V and 1 base for J; bases not matched to a gene: 12. CDR1 GTSNPN and CDR2 SVGIG come from the germline V gene (reference sequence). This CDR3 is built from 16 residues. The CDR3 reads CAWTPLASGRSYEQYF. DNA for the CDR3: TGTGCCTGGACCCCGCTGGCGAGCGGGAGATCCTACGAGCAGTACTTC.

The rearrangement joins TRBV28 to TRBJ2-3; possibly TRBD1 for D (10 bases). Trimming took off 7 bases at V and 5 bases at J, with 19 bases between the two ends. This CDR3 region has 15 residues. The V gene's germline CDR1 is MDHEN and CDR2 SYDVKM. The CDR3, as DNA: TGTGCCAGCATCCCTAGCGGGACAGGGGAAGATACGCAGTATTTT. Protein sequence: CASIPSGTGEDTQYF. Filled out from reference TRBV28 and TRBJ2-3, the complete variable domain reads DVKVTQSSRYLVKRTGEKVFLECVQDMDHENMFWYRQDPGLGLRLIYFSYDVKMKEKGDIPEGYSVSREKKERFSLILESASTNQTSMYLCASIPSGTGEDTQYFGPGTRLTVL.

This clone was recorded a few times. The chain combines TRBV5-1 with TRBJ2-5; 11 bases are shared with TRBD1. CDR1 is SGHRS and CDR2 is YFSETQ in the germline V gene. The V and J ends lost 4 bases and 5 bases, in that order; junction bases with no gene match: 7. The CDR3 is made up of 15 amino acids. For the CDR3, the DNA is TGCGCCAGCAGCACGGGACAGGGGGTCCGGGAGACCCAGTACTTC. It encodes CASSTGQGVRETQYF.

A remark on this clone: Other DNA sequences from this sample encode an identical CDR3 as well. The V and J genes are TRBV30 and TRBJ2-1; 8 bases are a match to TRBD2. The CDR3 runs 15 residues. CDR1 and CDR2 (germline): GTSNPN, SVGIG (reference sequence). Trimming at V came to 0 bases and at J to 8 bases, leaving 9 bases not matched to a gene. The CDR3 nucleotides are TGTGCCTGGAGTGTAGGAGCGGGAGTGGGGTATGAGCAGTTCTTC. Translation gives CAWSVGAGVGYEQFF.

This clone was observed a single time. The rearrangement uses TRBV5-1 and TRBJ2-1, with TRBD2 identical over 9 bases. The junction had 6 bases not matched to a gene; V was cut back by 4 bases and J by 10 bases. This CDR3 comprises 13 residues. Germline CDR1 SGHRS, CDR2 YFSETQ. The DNA for the CDR3 is TGCGCCAGCAGCGCCGGGACTAGCAGGGAGCAGTTCTTC. Its translation: CASSAGTSREQFF.

This clone was found a few times. The rearrangement joins TRBV20-1 to TRBJ2-5; a possible D gene is TRBD1 (5 bases). The J call may not be correct, given that the DNA end is closer to TRBJ2-7. The CDR3 covers 10 residues. The germline gives CDR1 DFQATT, CDR2 SNEGSKA (reference sequence). Here the CDR3 reads CSTTDNEQYF. CDR3 bases: TGCAGTACGACGGACAACGAGCAGTACTTC.

This clone was counted a few times. This chain joins TRBV15 and TRBJ2-3; D not certain. The germline CDR1 and CDR2 sequences are LNHNV and YYDKDF (reference sequence). Trimming shortened V by 8 bases and J by 2 bases, and 14 bases separated the two germline ends. There are 14 residues in the CDR3. The CDR3 region is CATQTGGDTDTQYF. CDR3 nucleotide sequence: TGTGCCACCCAGACTGGTGGAGACACAGATACGCAGTATTTT.

The J gene is TRBJ2-5, the V gene TRBV20-1, with no clear D. V lost 5 bases and J lost 4, with 8 bases in between. There are 11 residues in the CDR3. The germline gives CDR1 DFQATT, CDR2 SNEGSKA (reference sequence). CDR3 DNA: TGCAGTGCTCAGCCGGGAGAGACCCAGTACTTC. Translating gives CSAQPGETQYF.

The chain employs TRBV2 and TRBJ2-3; no clear D gene. V lost 6 bases and J lost 2, with 3 bases in between. This CDR3 region has 11 residues. From germline, CDR1 is SNHLY and CDR2 FYNNEI. The CDR3: CASRYTDTQYF. CDR3 in DNA: TGTGCCAGCAGGTACACAGATACGCAGTATTTT.

This chain links TRBV25-1 with TRBJ2-7, with 8 bases identical to TRBD2. The CDR3 runs to 16 residues. Germline V gene lookup returns CDR1 MGHDK and CDR2 SYGVNS. V shed 5 bases and J 7 bases; nucleotides not matched to a gene: 16. CDR3 DNA sequence: TGTGCCAGCAGTCCCCGAGCGGGGGTGAGGACGGGTGAGCAGTACTTC. Translation: CASSPRAGVRTGEQYF.

V usage is TRBV10-3 and J usage is TRBJ2-7; D might be TRBD1 (5 bases). The V end lost 4 bases, the J end lost 3 bases, and 13 bases lay between the germline ends. CDR1 ENHRY and CDR2 SYGVKD come from the germline V gene. The CDR3 has 14 residues. The CDR3, as DNA: TGTGCCATCAGTGTTGACAGAGAATACTACGAGCAGTACTTC. It codes for CAISVDREYYEQYF.

The V call is TRBV18, the J call TRBJ1-1, with D hard to call. V was trimmed by 0 bases and J by 0 bases, leaving 5 bases between them. Germline V gene lookup returns CDR1 KGHSH and CDR2 LQKENI. The CDR3 length is 14 residues. The DNA of the CDR3 is TGTGCCAGCTCACCACCGAGCATGAACACTGAAGCTTTCTTT. Protein sequence: CASSPPSMNTEAFF.

This clone is a singleton in its sample. The V call is TRBV9, the J call TRBJ2-7, with 7 bases fitting TRBD2. With 0 bases clipped from V and 4 bases from J, the junction kept 10 bases outside the gene matches. The germline gives CDR1 SGDLS, CDR2 YYNGEE. The CDR3 runs to 16 residues. The CDR3 loop is CASSVGSQASGYEQYF. In DNA, the CDR3 is TGTGCCAGCAGCGTAGGGTCGCAGGCTAGCGGATACGAGCAGTACTTC.

The J gene is TRBJ1-4, the V gene TRBV4-1; unclear D gene. CDR3 length equals 16 residues. Germline V CDR1 and CDR2: MGHRA, YSYEKL. Trimming removed 0 bases from V and 8 bases from J, with 16 bases in between. The CDR3 DNA sequence: TGCGCCAGCAGCCAAGAAGTGGAGCGGTCATGGGAAAAACTGTTTTTT. This codes for CASSQEVERSWEKLFF.

In its sample, this clone was seen a few times. V usage is TRBV30 and J usage is TRBJ1-1; weak D call: TRBD1 (5 bases). The germline V gene has CDR1 GTSNPN and CDR2 SVGIG (reference sequence). This CDR3 comprises 13 residues. The germline V and J ends were trimmed by 8 bases and 8 bases, with 21 bases remaining between them. CDR3 region: CALGRTQSPEAFF. The CDR3 nucleotides read TGTGCCCTTGGTCGGACACAGTCTCCCGAAGCTTTCTTT.

This clone showed up just once. DNA of the CDR3: TGTGCCAGCAGCGTAGGGTCGGCTAGCGGGAAAGAGACCCAGTACTTC. This gives the protein CASSVGSASGKETQYF. The J gene is TRBJ2-5, the V gene TRBV9, with TRBD2 matching 9 bases. Germline assignment: CDR1 SGDLS and CDR2 YYNGEE. J gave up 3 bases and V 0 bases, and 6 bases lay outside the gene matches. This CDR3 contains 16 residues.

V gene TRBV5-1 combines with J gene TRBJ1-3; TRBD1 is a possible D gene (6 bases). Germline V gene data show CDR1 as SGHRS and CDR2 as YFSETQ. V lost 5 bases and J 4 bases, leaving 10 bases between the germline ends. The CDR3 spans 13 residues. The chain's CDR3 is CASRPGTGNTIYF. The CDR3 region has the DNA TGCGCCAGCAGACCCGGGACAGGAAACACCATATATTTT.

The rearrangement links TRBV6-5 to TRBJ1-2, with D possibly TRBD1 on 6 matching bases. Trimming stripped 5 bases from V and 2 bases from J, with 9 bases between. From germline, CDR1 is MNHEY and CDR2 SVGAGI. This CDR3 comprises 13 residues. The chain's CDR3 is CASSVGGNYGYTF. The CDR3 nucleotides read TGTGCCAGCAGTGTTGGGGGCAACTATGGCTACACCTTC.